Each of the 6 T cell receptor beta chains below was sequenced from the same sample in a study of blood T cell repertoires in COVID-19 (dated by TCRdb to 2019 to 2021). Library preparation employed the immunoSEQ multiplex PCR assay. Held by TCRdb, this immuneACCESS table contains in-frame sequences only and omits some clones. Under half of the omission traces to an unresolved V gene where checked; the cause of the rest is unknown. Within this sample are some 180,000 clones, with 75% to 90% of them counted one time only. The ten largest clones add up to more than 5.5% of the sample. Sequenced sample: PBMCs or T cells enriched from blood (not recorded which). The receptors derive from a middle-aged man who had recovered from COVID-19.

CDR3 in DNA: TGTGCCAGCAGCCCTCCACAGGGACCTCCCTACTACGAGCAGTACTTC. Translation: CASSPPQGPPYYEQYF. J is TRBJ2-7 and V is TRBV28; possible D gene TRBD1, 6 bases. Trimming pared 6 bases from V and 3 bases from J, leaving 21 bases between. Germline CDR1 MDHEN, CDR2 SYDVKM. The CDR3 has 16 amino acids.

This chain joins TRBV28 and TRBJ1-5; TRBD1 matches at 8 bases. The germline V gene has CDR1 MDHEN and CDR2 SYDVKM. Trimming took 4 bases from V and 1 from J; bases not matched to a gene: 9. The CDR3 extends over 17 amino acids. The CDR3, as DNA: TGTGCCAGCAGTTCCGGGGGGCGACAGGGGAGCAATCAGCCCCAGCATTTT. Protein product: CASSSGGRQGSNQPQHF. Full variable domain (remainder filled in from reference TRBV28 and TRBJ1-5): DVKVTQSSRYLVKRTGEKVFLECVQDMDHENMFWYRQDPGLGLRLIYFSYDVKMKEKGDIPEGYSVSREKKERFSLILESASTNQTSMYLCASSSGGRQGSNQPQHFGDGTRLSIL.

This chain connects TRBV6-5 to TRBJ1-3, with 8 nucleotides matching TRBD1. Per the germline V gene, CDR1 is MNHEY and CDR2 is SVGAGI. J lost 4 bases, V lost 4 bases, and 6 bases had no gene match. The CDR3 runs to 15 residues. CDR3 residues: CASSLQGVGGNTIYF. DNA of the CDR3: TGTGCCAGCAGTTTACAGGGGGTAGGCGGAAACACCATATATTTT.

The chain recombines TRBV4-1 with TRBJ1-6; D uncertain. Germline V gives CDR1 MGHRA, CDR2 YSYEKL. V was trimmed by 4 bases and J by 10 bases, leaving 11 bases between them. This CDR3 is 13 amino acids long. The CDR3 DNA sequence: TGCGCCAGCAGCCCAGAGGGCAACTCACCCCTCCACTTT. It specifies CASSPEGNSPLHF.

This clone occurred once. The V and J genes are TRBV2 and TRBJ1-6, with D unclear. Per germline, CDR1 SNHLY and CDR2 FYNNEI. This CDR3 is 16 amino acids long. Trimming took 0 bases from V and 8 from J, leaving 14 bases between them. The CDR3 DNA follows: TGTGCCAGCAGTGAAGCGGGGAGAAGGAGGGATTCACCCCTCCACTTT. Protein sequence: CASSEAGRRRDSPLHF.

This chain connects TRBV6-5 to TRBJ2-7, with 8 bases matching TRBD1. This CDR3 region has 15 residues. Trimming removed 4 bases from V and 5 bases from J; junction bases left unmatched: 10. Germline V gene lookup returns CDR1 MNHEY and CDR2 SVGAGI. The DNA for the CDR3 is TGTGCCAGCAGTTCTTACCACAGGGGGAAGAACGAGCAGTACTTC. It encodes CASSSYHRGKNEQYF.